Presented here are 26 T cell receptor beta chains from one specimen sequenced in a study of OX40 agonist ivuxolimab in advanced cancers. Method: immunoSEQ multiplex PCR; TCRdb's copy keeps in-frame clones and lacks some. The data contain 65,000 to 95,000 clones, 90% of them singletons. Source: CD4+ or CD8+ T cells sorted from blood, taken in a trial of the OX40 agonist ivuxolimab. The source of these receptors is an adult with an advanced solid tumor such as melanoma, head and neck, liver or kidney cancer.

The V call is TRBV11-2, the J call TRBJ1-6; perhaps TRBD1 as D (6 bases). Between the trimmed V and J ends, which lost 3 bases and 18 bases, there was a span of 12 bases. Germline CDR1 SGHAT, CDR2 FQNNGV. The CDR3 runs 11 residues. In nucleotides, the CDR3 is TGTGCCAGCAGCTTCGGACAGAGATGCCACTTT. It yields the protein CASSFGQRCHF.

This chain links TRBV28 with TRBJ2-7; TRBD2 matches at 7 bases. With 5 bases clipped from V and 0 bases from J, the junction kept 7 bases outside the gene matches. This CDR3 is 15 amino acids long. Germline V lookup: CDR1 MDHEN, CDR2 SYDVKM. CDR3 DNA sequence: TGTGCCAGCAGTCTGGGGGGGGAGACCTCCTACGAGCAGTACGTC. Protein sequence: CASSLGGETSYEQYV.

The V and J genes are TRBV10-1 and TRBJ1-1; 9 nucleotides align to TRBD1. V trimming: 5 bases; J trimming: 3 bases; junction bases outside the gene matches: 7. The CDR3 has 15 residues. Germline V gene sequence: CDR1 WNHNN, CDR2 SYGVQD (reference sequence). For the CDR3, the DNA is TGCGCCAGCAGTACCGGGACAGGGACGTACACTGAAGCTTTCTTT. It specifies CASSTGTGTYTEAFF.

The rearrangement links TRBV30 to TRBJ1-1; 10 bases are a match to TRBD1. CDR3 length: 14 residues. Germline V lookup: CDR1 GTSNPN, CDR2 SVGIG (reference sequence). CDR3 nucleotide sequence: TGTGCTCCACCGGGACAGGGGCCGAACACTGAAGCTTTCTTT. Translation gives CAPPGQGPNTEAFF.

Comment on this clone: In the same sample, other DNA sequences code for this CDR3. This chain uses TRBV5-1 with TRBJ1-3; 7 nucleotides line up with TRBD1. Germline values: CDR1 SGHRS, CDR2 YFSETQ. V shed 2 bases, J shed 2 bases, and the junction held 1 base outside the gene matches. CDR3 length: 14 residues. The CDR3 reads CASSLGTAGNTIYF. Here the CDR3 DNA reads TGCGCCAGCAGCTTAGGGACAGCTGGAAACACCATATATTTT.

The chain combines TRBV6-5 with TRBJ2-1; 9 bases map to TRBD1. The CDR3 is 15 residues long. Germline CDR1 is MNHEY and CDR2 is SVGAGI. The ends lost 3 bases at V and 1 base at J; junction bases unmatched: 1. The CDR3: CASSYGQGSYNEQFF. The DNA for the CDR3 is TGTGCCAGCAGTTATGGACAGGGGTCCTACAATGAGCAGTTCTTC.

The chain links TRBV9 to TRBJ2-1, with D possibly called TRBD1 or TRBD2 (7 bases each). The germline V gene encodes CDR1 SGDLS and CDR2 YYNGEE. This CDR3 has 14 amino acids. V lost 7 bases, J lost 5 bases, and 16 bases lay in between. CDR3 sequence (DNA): TGTGCCAGCGCCCAGGGGGGAGGGGACAATGAGCAGTTCTTC. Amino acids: CASAQGGGDNEQFF.

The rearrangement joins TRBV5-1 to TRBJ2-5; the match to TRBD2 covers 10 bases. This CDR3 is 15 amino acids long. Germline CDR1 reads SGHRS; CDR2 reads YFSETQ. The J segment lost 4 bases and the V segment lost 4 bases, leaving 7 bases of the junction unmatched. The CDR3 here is CASSVGASGGETQYF. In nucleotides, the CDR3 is TGCGCCAGCAGCGTGGGGGCTAGCGGGGGAGAGACCCAGTACTTC.

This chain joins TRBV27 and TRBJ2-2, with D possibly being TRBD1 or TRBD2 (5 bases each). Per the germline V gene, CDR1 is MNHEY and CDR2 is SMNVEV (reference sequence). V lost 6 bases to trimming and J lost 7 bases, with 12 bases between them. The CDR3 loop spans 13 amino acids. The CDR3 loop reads CASRFRENGELFF. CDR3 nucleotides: TGTGCCAGCAGGTTCAGGGAGAACGGGGAGCTGTTTTTT.

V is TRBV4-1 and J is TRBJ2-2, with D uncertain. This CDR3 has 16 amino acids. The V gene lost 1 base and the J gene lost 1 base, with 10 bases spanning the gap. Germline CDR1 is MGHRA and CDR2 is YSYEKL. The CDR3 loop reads CASSQGLSKNTGELFF. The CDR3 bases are TGCGCCAGCAGCCAAGGACTCTCTAAGAACACCGGGGAGCTGTTTTTT.

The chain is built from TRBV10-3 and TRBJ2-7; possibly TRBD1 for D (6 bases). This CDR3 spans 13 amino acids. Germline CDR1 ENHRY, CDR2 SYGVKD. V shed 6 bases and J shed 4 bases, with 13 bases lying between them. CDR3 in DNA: TGTGCCATCAGCCGGGACACAGAATACGAGCAGTACGTC. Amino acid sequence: CAISRDTEYEQYV.

The CDR3 coding sequence is TGTGCCAGCACGTTTGGGACGAGGAATTCACCCCTCCACTTT. Its translation is CASTFGTRNSPLHF. The chain combines TRBV7-8 with TRBJ1-6; possible D gene TRBD1, 5 bases. Germline V gives CDR1 SGHVS, CDR2 FQNEAQ. V was shortened by 7 bases and J by 7 bases, with 14 bases between the two germline ends. This CDR3 is 14 amino acids long.

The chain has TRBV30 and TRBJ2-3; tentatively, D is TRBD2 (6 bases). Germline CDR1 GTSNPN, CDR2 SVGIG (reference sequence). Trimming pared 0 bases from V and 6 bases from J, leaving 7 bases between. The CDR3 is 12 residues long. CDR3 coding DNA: TGTGCCTGGAGTGTACGGGGGGATACGCAGTATTTT. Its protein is CAWSVRGDTQYF.

The CDR3 loop reads CASSARDTKNTEAFF. The CDR3 DNA sequence: TGTGCCAGCAGCGCACGTGACACTAAGAACACTGAAGCTTTCTTT. V gene TRBV2 combines with J gene TRBJ1-1; D ambiguous. The germline V gene encodes CDR1 SNHLY and CDR2 FYNNEI. V was pared by 6 bases and J by 1 base, with 15 bases between. The CDR3 loop spans 15 amino acids.

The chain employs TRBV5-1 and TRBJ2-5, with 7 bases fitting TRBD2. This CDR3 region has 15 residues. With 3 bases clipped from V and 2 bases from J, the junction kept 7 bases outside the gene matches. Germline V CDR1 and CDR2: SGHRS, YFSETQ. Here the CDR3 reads CASSSWGRDQETQYF. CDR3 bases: TGCGCCAGCAGCTCATGGGGGAGGGATCAAGAGACCCAGTACTTC.

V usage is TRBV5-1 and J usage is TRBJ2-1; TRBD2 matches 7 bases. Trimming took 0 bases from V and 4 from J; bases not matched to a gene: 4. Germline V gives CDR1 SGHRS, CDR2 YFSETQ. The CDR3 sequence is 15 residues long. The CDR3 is CASSLVRGRYNEQFF. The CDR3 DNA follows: TGCGCCAGCAGCTTGGTGCGGGGGAGGTACAATGAGCAGTTCTTC.

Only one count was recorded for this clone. The CDR3 coding sequence is TGTGCCAGCTCTCCATACGACAGGGGCGACTACAATGAGCAGTTCTTC. As protein: CASSPYDRGDYNEQFF. The chain links TRBV18 to TRBJ2-1; 8 bases match TRBD1. In germline, CDR1 is KGHSH, CDR2 LQKENI. CDR3 length equals 16 residues. The V and J ends lost 6 bases and 3 bases, in that order; junction bases with no gene match: 10. The variable domain in full, completed from reference TRBV18 and TRBJ2-1, reads NAGVMQNPRHLVRRRGQEARLRCSPMKGHSHVYWYRQLPEEGLKFMVYLQKENIIDESGMPKERFSAEFPKEGPSILRIQQVVRGDSAAYFCASSPYDRGDYNEQFFGPGTRLTVL.

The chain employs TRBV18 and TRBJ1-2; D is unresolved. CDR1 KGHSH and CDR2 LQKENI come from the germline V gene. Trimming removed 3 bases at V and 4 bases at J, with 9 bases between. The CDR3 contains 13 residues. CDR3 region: CASSPGEVYGYTF. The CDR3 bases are TGTGCCAGCTCACCTGGGGAAGTCTATGGCTACACCTTC.

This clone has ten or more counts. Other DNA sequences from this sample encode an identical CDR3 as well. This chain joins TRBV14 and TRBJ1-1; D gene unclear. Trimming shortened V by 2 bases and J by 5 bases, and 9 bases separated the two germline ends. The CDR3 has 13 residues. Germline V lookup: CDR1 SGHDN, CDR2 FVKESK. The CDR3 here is CASSQSTRTEAFF. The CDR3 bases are TGTGCCAGCAGCCAAAGTACGAGAACTGAAGCTTTCTTT.

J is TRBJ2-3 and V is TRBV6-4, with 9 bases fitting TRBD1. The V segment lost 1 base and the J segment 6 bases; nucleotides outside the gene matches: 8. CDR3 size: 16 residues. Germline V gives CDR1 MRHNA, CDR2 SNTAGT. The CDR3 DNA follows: TGTGCCAGCAGTGACTTGCCCGGGACAGGGCCCGATACGCAGTATTTT. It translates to CASSDLPGTGPDTQYF.

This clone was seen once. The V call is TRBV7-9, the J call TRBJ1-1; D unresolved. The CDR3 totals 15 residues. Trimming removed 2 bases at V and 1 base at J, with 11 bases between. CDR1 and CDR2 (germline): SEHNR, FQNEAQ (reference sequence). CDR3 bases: TGTGCCAGCAGCTTAAGGGCACTGGAGAACACTGAAGCTTTCTTT. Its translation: CASSLRALENTEAFF.

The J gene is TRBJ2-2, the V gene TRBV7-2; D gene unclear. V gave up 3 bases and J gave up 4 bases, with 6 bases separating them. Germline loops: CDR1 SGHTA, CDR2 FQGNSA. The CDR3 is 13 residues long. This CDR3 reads CASSFKGTGELFF. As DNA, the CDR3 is TGTGCCAGCAGCTTCAAGGGCACCGGGGAGCTGTTTTTT.

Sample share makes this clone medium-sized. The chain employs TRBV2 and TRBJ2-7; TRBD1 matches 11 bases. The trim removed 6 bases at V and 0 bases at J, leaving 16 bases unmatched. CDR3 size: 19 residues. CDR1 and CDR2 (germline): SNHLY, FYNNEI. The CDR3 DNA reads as TGTGCCAGCAGGAATCCTTGGGACAGGGGGAGAGGGATCTCCTACGAGCAGTACTTC. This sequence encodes CASRNPWDRGRGISYEQYF.

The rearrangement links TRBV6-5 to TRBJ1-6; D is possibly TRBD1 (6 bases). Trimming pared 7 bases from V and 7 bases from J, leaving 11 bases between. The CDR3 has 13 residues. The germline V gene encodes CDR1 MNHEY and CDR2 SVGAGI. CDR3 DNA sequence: TGTGCCAGCACCTTTACAGGGAATTCACCCCTCCACTTT. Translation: CASTFTGNSPLHF.

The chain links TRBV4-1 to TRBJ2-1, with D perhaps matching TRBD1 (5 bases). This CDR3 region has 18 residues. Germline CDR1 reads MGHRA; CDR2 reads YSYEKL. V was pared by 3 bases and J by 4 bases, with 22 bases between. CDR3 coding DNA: TGCGCCAGCAGCCATGGGGCCCTCAAACACCCGGGTTACAATGAGCAGTTCTTC. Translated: CASSHGALKHPGYNEQFF.

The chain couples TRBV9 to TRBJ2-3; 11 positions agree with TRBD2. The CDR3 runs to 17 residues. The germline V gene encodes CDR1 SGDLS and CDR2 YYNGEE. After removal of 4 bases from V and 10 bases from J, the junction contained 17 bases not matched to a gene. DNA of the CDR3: TGTGCCAGCAGCTCAGGTGGGGCTAGCGGGGGGCAGAAGGCGCAGTATTTT. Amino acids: CASSSGGASGGQKAQYF. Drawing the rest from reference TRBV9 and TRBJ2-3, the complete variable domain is DSGVTQTPKHLITATGQRVTLRCSPRSGDLSVYWYQQSLDQGLQFLIQYYNGEERAKGNILERFSAQQFPDLHSELNLSSLELGDSALYFCASSSGGASGGQKAQYFGPGTRLTVL.